The 16 T cell receptor beta chains listed next were all sequenced from one sample in a study of lymphopenia after photon versus proton radiotherapy. Sequenced by immunoSEQ multiplex PCR; TCRdb stores in-frame clones only, minus some. This sample has about 30,000 clones, with 85% to 95% found just once. Sequenced material: peripheral blood, taken from a patient treated with photon-based radiotherapy. The receptors were sampled from a woman in her fifties or sixties with cholangiocarcinoma.

This clone was observed a single time. This CDR3 is CASSGDSDTQYF. The DNA of the CDR3 is TGCGCCAGCAGCGGGGACTCAGATACGCAGTATTTT. The rearrangement uses TRBV5-1 and TRBJ2-3; tentatively, D is TRBD2 (6 bases). Germline loops: CDR1 SGHRS, CDR2 YFSETQ. This CDR3 is 12 amino acids long. V was shortened by 4 bases and J by 4 bases, with 7 bases between the two germline ends.

V is TRBV9 and J is TRBJ1-3, with 8 nucleotides matching TRBD1. The J segment lost 3 bases and the V segment lost 3 bases, leaving 2 bases of the junction unmatched. Germline assignment: CDR1 SGDLS and CDR2 YYNGEE. The CDR3 loop spans 14 amino acids. The CDR3 coding sequence is TGTGCCAGCAGCGCAGGGGGCCGTGGAAACACCATATATTTT. Protein sequence: CASSAGGRGNTIYF.

The chain couples TRBV7-2 to TRBJ1-2; no clear D. The CDR3 extends over 13 amino acids. Trimming left V 7 bases short and J 4 bases short, with 13 bases between. Germline-derived CDR1 and CDR2 are SGHTA and FQGNSA. The CDR3 DNA is TGTGCCAGCACCCTAGAGAGGGCCTATGGCTACACCTTC. Amino acid sequence: CASTLERAYGYTF. The whole variable domain, remainder taken from reference TRBV7-2 and TRBJ1-2, is GAGVSQSPSNKVTEKGKDVELRCDPISGHTALYWYRQSLGQGLEFLIYFQGNSAPDKSGLPSDRFSAERTGGSVSTLTIQRTQQEDSAVYLCASTLERAYGYTFGSGTRLTVV.

This clone was counted once. The chain links TRBV6-6 to TRBJ1-1; D is uncertain. The CDR3 consists of 11 residues. The V end was cut by 0 bases, the J end by 6 bases, with 2 bases between. The germline CDR1 and CDR2 sequences are MNHNY and SVGAGI (reference sequence). In nucleotides, the CDR3 is TGTGCCAGCAGTTACTCGCCTGAAGCTTTCTTT. Residues: CASSYSPEAFF.

The gene calls are TRBV11-2 and TRBJ2-1; unclear D gene. V was shortened by 5 bases and J by 1 base, with 12 bases between the two germline ends. CDR3 length equals 15 residues. Germline V CDR1 and CDR2: SGHAT, FQNNGV. The CDR3 DNA follows: TGTGCCAGCAGCCACCCCCCCGGGTCCTACAATGAGCAGTTCTTC. It yields the protein CASSHPPGSYNEQFF.

The chain combines TRBV27 with TRBJ1-2; D gene unclear. There are 15 residues in the CDR3. CDR1 and CDR2 (germline): MNHEY, SMNVEV (reference sequence). The V end lost 6 bases, the J end lost 0 bases, and 14 bases lay between the germline ends. CDR3 in DNA: TGTGCCAGCAGAGGGTCAGGCCTAGCTAACTATGGCTACACCTTC. This translates into CASRGSGLANYGYTF.

The chain recombines TRBV7-9 with TRBJ2-7; D uncertain. The V gene lost 5 bases and the J gene lost 0 bases, with 8 bases spanning the gap. This CDR3 has 13 residues. From germline, CDR1 is SEHNR and CDR2 FQNEAQ (reference sequence). The CDR3 region is CASSPRASYEQYF. CDR3 sequence (DNA): TGTGCCAGCAGCCCACGGGCCTCCTACGAGCAGTACTTC.

The chain employs TRBV19 and TRBJ1-2; the D is unclear. This CDR3 spans 13 amino acids. Germline assignment: CDR1 LNHDA and CDR2 SQIVND (reference sequence). Trimming removed 3 bases from V and 2 bases from J, with 7 bases in between. The chain's CDR3 is CASSIETNYGYTF. In DNA form, the CDR3 reads TGTGCCAGTAGTATCGAGACAAACTATGGCTACACCTTC.

The chain uses TRBV7-2 and TRBJ2-7; 8 nucleotides align to TRBD2. CDR1 is SGHTA, CDR2 FQGNSA, per germline. The CDR3 is made up of 14 amino acids. Trimming took 4 bases from V and 0 from J; bases not matched to a gene: 2. CDR3 protein: CASSSAGVSYEQYF. Written as DNA, the CDR3 is TGTGCCAGCAGCTCAGCGGGGGTCTCCTACGAGCAGTACTTC.

The V and J genes are TRBV5-8 and TRBJ2-7, with D possibly TRBD2 on 5 matching bases. The CDR3 length is 11 residues. Germline CDR1 and CDR2: SGHTS and YDEGEE. V shed 7 bases and J shed 4 bases, with 9 bases lying between them. CDR3 nucleotides: TGTGCCAGCCGACTACTTTACGAGCAGTACTTC. Translation: CASRLLYEQYF.

This chain joins TRBV5-8 and TRBJ1-1; 7 nucleotides line up with TRBD1. This CDR3 is built from 14 residues. Trimming at V came to 3 bases and at J to 11 bases, leaving 13 bases not matched to a gene. The germline V gene encodes CDR1 SGHTS and CDR2 YDEGEE. In DNA, the CDR3 is TGTGCCAGCAGCTCCGGACAGGCAGGGGCAAGGGCTTTCTTT. This encodes CASSSGQAGARAFF.

The V gene is TRBV2, the J gene TRBJ1-4; the match to TRBD1 covers 12 bases. The CDR3 consists of 14 residues. Losses at the gene ends were 6 bases for V and 8 bases for J; bases not matched to a gene: 4. Germline CDR1 is SNHLY and CDR2 is FYNNEI. DNA for the CDR3: TGTGCCAGCAGGGCCGGGACAGGGGGCGAAAAACTGTTTTTT. Translating gives CASRAGTGGEKLFF.

The chain carries TRBV7-2 and TRBJ2-7; D might be TRBD1 or TRBD2, each matching 5 bases. The germline CDR1 and CDR2 sequences are SGHTA and FQGNSA. The CDR3 has 14 residues. This chain's CDR3 is CASGSTLDPVFQYF. The CDR3 region has the DNA TGTGCGTCAGGGAGCACTCTGGACCCCGTTTTCCAGTACTTC.

V is TRBV30 and J is TRBJ2-4; TRBD2 might be the D (5 bases). The CDR3 consists of 15 residues. The germline V and J ends were trimmed by 2 bases and 2 bases, with 13 bases remaining between them. The germline CDR1 and CDR2 sequences are GTSNPN and SVGIG (reference sequence). CDR3 sequence: CAWSFRGSTKNIQYF. The CDR3 coding sequence is TGTGCCTGGAGTTTCCGGGGAAGTACCAAAAACATTCAGTACTTC. The entire variable domain, with the rest obtained from reference TRBV30 and TRBJ2-4, is as follows: SQTIHQWPATLVQPVGSPLSLECTVEGTSNPNLYWYRQAAGRGLQLLFYSVGIGQISSEVPQNLSASRPQDRQFILSSKKLLLSDSGFYLCAWSFRGSTKNIQYFGAGTRLSVL.

V gene TRBV10-2 combines with J gene TRBJ2-3, with a weak D call TRBD2 (6 bases). CDR1 and CDR2 (germline): WSHSY, SAAADI. Deletions cut 8 bases from V and 2 bases from J, with 14 bases between. The CDR3 contains 14 residues. CDR3 nucleotide sequence: TGCGCCAGCGTTGCGGGGATTGCCACAGATACGCAGTATTTT. Translating it yields CASVAGIATDTQYF.

This clone was seen a single time. The CDR3 here is CASSIRGGKAFF. The CDR3 bases are TGTGCCAGTAGTATAAGAGGAGGAAAAGCTTTCTTT. The genes are TRBV19 and TRBJ1-1; D is uncertain. CDR1 and CDR2 from the germline V gene are LNHDA and SQIVND (reference sequence). V was cut by 2 bases and J by 9 bases, with 10 bases left in between. CDR3 length: 12 residues.